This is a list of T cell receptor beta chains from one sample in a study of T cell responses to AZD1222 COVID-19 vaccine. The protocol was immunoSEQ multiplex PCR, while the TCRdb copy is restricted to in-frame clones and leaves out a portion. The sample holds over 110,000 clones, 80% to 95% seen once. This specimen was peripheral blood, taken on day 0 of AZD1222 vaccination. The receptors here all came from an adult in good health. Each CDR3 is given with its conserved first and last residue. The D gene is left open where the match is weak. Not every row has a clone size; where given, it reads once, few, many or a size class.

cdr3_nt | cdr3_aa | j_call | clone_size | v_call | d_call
TGTGCCATCAGTGAGAAGGGATTCGCCGGTGGCAGCAATCAGCCCCAGCATTTT | CAISEKGFAGGSNQPQHF | TRBJ1-5 | . | TRBV10-3 | .
TGTGCCAGCAGTTACGGAAGCAGGGGGAGAGTCTACGAGCAGTACTTC | CASSYGSRGRVYEQYF | TRBJ2-7 | . | TRBV6-6 | TRBD1
TGCGCCAGCAGCTTGGCCTTGGGGAACACTGAAGCTTTCTTT | CASSLALGNTEAFF | TRBJ1-1 | . | TRBV5-1 | .
TGTGCCAGCAGCTTAGGACTAGCGGGAGGAACAGATACGCAGTATTTT | CASSLGLAGGTDTQYF | TRBJ2-3 | . | TRBV7-2 | TRBD2
TGTGCCAGTAGCTTAGGAGGCTCCGGCCGCACAGATACGCAGTATTTT | CASSLGGSGRTDTQYF | TRBJ2-3 | . | TRBV7-9 | .
TGTGCCAGCAGTCGCCCAGCGGGAGGGCCGGAAGATACGCAGTATTTT | CASSRPAGGPEDTQYF | TRBJ2-3 | once | TRBV28 | TRBD2
TGTGCCAGCGGGGCCTTGCCTCTAGATACGCAGTATTTT | CASGALPLDTQYF | TRBJ2-3 | . | TRBV7-3 | .
TGTGCCAGCATAAGAGGTTTGTCCTACAATGAGCAGTTCTTC | CASIRGLSYNEQFF | TRBJ2-1 | . | TRBV6-5 | .
TGTGCCACTTCCAGGGAACACAGGGTCTATGGCTACACCTTC | CATSREHRVYGYTF | TRBJ1-2 | . | TRBV19 | .
TGTGCCTGGAGTCCAGGGTTTCGCGAGCAGTACTTC | CAWSPGFREQYF | TRBJ2-7 | . | TRBV30 | .
TGTGCCAGCAGCACCCTAGGACGGAGCCTGACCAGGGAGTTTTATGGCTACACCTTC | CASSTLGRSLTREFYGYTF | TRBJ1-2 | . | TRBV9 | .
TGTGCCAGCAGCCCGAGAGCGACAGCCGCTAACTATGGCTACACCTTC | CASSPRATAANYGYTF | TRBJ1-2 | . | TRBV9 | .
TGTGCCACCAGCAGCCCCCGGCAGGGGCATGAAAAACTGTTTTTT | CATSSPRQGHEKLFF | TRBJ1-4 | . | TRBV15 | .
TGTGCCAGCAGTCAGGGGGCTGCATCCTACAATGAGCAGTTCTTC | CASSQGAASYNEQFF | TRBJ2-1 | . | TRBV6-5 | TRBD1
TGTGCCAGCAGTTCGGGACAGGGAGATGGCAATCAGCCCCAGCATTTT | CASSSGQGDGNQPQHF | TRBJ1-5 | . | TRBV6-5 | TRBD1
TGCGCCAGCAGGACCCCGGGACTAGCGGGAGAAAATAAAAGCTCCTACAATGAGCAGTTCTTC | CASRTPGLAGENKSSYNEQFF | TRBJ2-1 | . | TRBV23-1 | TRBD2
TGTGCCAGCGCGGGACAATGGGAGGGGGAGCAGTACTTC | CASAGQWEGEQYF | TRBJ2-7 | . | TRBV18 | .
TGCGCCAGCAGCCAAGGTCTGGAGATGAACACTGAAGCTTTCTTT | CASSQGLEMNTEAFF | TRBJ1-1 | . | TRBV4-1 | .
TGTGCCTGGGTGCCCCAGGGGTCCGGCTATGGCTACACCTTC | CAWVPQGSGYGYTF | TRBJ1-2 | . | TRBV30 | .
TGTGCCAGCAGCGTAGGGGTAGCGGGGACCCAAGAGACCCAGTACTTC | CASSVGVAGTQETQYF | TRBJ2-5 | . | TRBV9 | TRBD2
TGTGCCACCTCGGGCCGGGCGGGTAATGAAAAACTGTTTTTT | CATSGRAGNEKLFF | TRBJ1-4 | . | TRBV15 | .
TGTGCCAGCAGTTCTACAGGGGTTGGAAACACCATATATTTT | CASSSTGVGNTIYF | TRBJ1-3 | . | TRBV28 | TRBD1
TGTGCCAGCAGTGGGATACAGGGGGATTATAGCAATCAGCCCCAGCATTTT | CASSGIQGDYSNQPQHF | TRBJ1-5 | . | TRBV6-1 | TRBD1
TGTGCCAGCAGCCCACTAGCGGGAGGTTCCTACAATGAGCAGTTCTTC | CASSPLAGGSYNEQFF | TRBJ2-1 | . | TRBV9 | TRBD2
TGTGCCAGCAGCTCAAACACCATATATTTT | CASSSNTIYF | TRBJ1-3 | . | TRBV7-9 | .
TGTGCCAGCAGCACCGGGCTTAGGCAAGAGACCCAGTACTTC | CASSTGLRQETQYF | TRBJ2-5 | . | TRBV5-6 | .
TGTGCCAGCAGCCCTACAGGGAGCTCCTACGAGCAGTACTTC | CASSPTGSSYEQYF | TRBJ2-7 | . | TRBV3-1/TRBV3-2 | .
TGTGCCAGCAGTTTAGGGGTGGGACTAGCGGGCCACGAGCAGTACTTC | CASSLGVGLAGHEQYF | TRBJ2-7 | . | TRBV27 | TRBD2
TGTGCCAGTTTTGTGACACTTCTTGGGAGCTCCTACAATGAGCAGTTCTTC | CASFVTLLGSSYNEQFF | TRBJ2-1 | . | TRBV7-9 | .
TGTGCCAGCAGCTTGGAAGGGGGAGGTACAGATACGCAGTATTTT | CASSLEGGGTDTQYF | TRBJ2-3 | . | TRBV5-4 | .
TGTGCCAGCAGCCCCTCGGGACGCTCTCGGCAGGGCTACACCTTC | CASSPSGRSRQGYTF | TRBJ1-2 | . | TRBV27 | .
TGTGCCAGCAGCCCGGTCCTAGACCCCTATGGCTACACCTTC | CASSPVLDPYGYTF | TRBJ1-2 | . | TRBV7-9 | .
TGTGCCAGCCGGGCTATCCTTGGGGACGAGCAGTACTTC | CASRAILGDEQYF | TRBJ2-7 | . | TRBV27 | .
TGTGCCAGCAGCCAAGAATACGAGCAGTACTTC | CASSQEYEQYF | TRBJ2-7 | . | TRBV7-2 | .
TGTGCCTGGAGTGCTATTACAGGTGGCTCGTGGTACCAAGAGACCCAGTACTTC | CAWSAITGGSWYQETQYF | TRBJ2-5 | . | TRBV30 | .
TGTGCCAGCAGCTCAGGACAGGGTGGCTACGAGCAGTACTTC | CASSSGQGGYEQYF | TRBJ2-7 | . | TRBV9 | TRBD1
TGTGCCCAGCTGAGGGCCTTTTACTACGAGCAGTACTTC | CAQLRAFYYEQYF | TRBJ2-7 | once | TRBV12-3/TRBV12-4 | .
TGTGCCAGCAGCTTAGAGGTGTGGCATAGTAACAATGAGCAGTTCTTC | CASSLEVWHSNNEQFF | TRBJ2-1 | . | TRBV7-8 | .
TGTGCCAGCAGCTTGGGATCCAAAACTAGCACAGATACGCAGTATTTT | CASSLGSKTSTDTQYF | TRBJ2-3 | . | TRBV5-4 | .
TGTGCCATCAGTGAGTCCAGCGGGAGGGTTACTGAGCAGTTCTTC | CAISESSGRVTEQFF | TRBJ2-1 | once | TRBV10-3 | TRBD2
TGTGCCAGCAGCCGGACTAGCGGCCATAGGGACGAGCAGTACTTC | CASSRTSGHRDEQYF | TRBJ2-7 | . | TRBV11-3 | TRBD2
TGTGCCAGCAGTTATCTCGGGGGGTCTGAGTACAATGAGCAGTTCTTC | CASSYLGGSEYNEQFF | TRBJ2-1 | . | TRBV5-5 | TRBD2
TGTGCCATCAGTGAGTTAGGAAGGGGGCTGAAGACCCAGTACTTC | CAISELGRGLKTQYF | TRBJ2-5 | . | TRBV10-3 | TRBD1
TGTGCCAGCAGCTTGACTAGCGGGGGTTACAATGAGCAGTTCTTC | CASSLTSGGYNEQFF | TRBJ2-1 | . | TRBV6-5 | TRBD2
TGTGCCAGCAGCTCCCAGCGGGGGGTTTACGGGCAGTACTTC | CASSSQRGVYGQYF | TRBJ2-7 | . | TRBV5-6 | TRBD2
TGTGCCAGCAGCCAACGAGGTTCCTACAATGAGCAGTTCTTC | CASSQRGSYNEQFF | TRBJ2-1 | . | TRBV3-1/TRBV3-2 | .
TGCGCCAGCAGCTTGGCCCAGGGCGCCAACACCGGGGAGCTGTTTTTT | CASSLAQGANTGELFF | TRBJ2-2 | . | TRBV5-1 | .
TGTGCCAGCAGTTTGGGGTTATTGAAGGGGACGTACGAGCAGTACTTC | CASSLGLLKGTYEQYF | TRBJ2-7 | . | TRBV28 | .
TGTGCCAGCGCTTTCAGGGGTCATGGGAACACTGAAGCTTTCTTT | CASAFRGHGNTEAFF | TRBJ1-1 | . | TRBV5-4 | .
TGCGCCAGCAGCCTACTGACAGGAACAGATACGCAGTATTTT | CASSLLTGTDTQYF | TRBJ2-3 | once | TRBV5-1 | .
TGTGCCAGCAGCTCCCAATATGGCTACACCTTC | CASSSQYGYTF | TRBJ1-2 | . | TRBV5-6 | .
TGTGCCAGCAGCTCGCCTAATCAGCCCCAGCATTTT | CASSSPNQPQHF | TRBJ1-5 | . | TRBV5-4 | .
TGTGCCAGCAGCCGAGTTTTCAGGACAGGCTCGCGAAGGAACACTGAAGCTTTCTTT | CASSRVFRTGSRRNTEAFF | TRBJ1-1 | . | TRBV6-6 | TRBD1